This T cell receptor (beta chain) stems from a study of shared clonotypes between healthy human individuals. Study conclusions and caveats: The study found 4.5% to 6% of naive CD4 clonotypes shared across four donors. Generally, estimated richness proved larger in naive subsets than it did in memory subsets.

TCRdb keeps only in-frame clones here, not all; method: immunoSEQ multiplex PCR. Of a few million clones detected, roughly 93% appear once; the ten largest clones hold around 0.4%. About this clone: The antigen is unknown.

CD4+ cells were split into CD45RA+ naive and CD45RA-negative memory subsets. Germline V gene sequence: CDR1 MNHEY, CDR2 SMNVEV (reference sequence). Deletions cut 7 bases from V and 3 bases from J, with 6 bases between. This CDR3 comprises 11 residues. The source material was naive CD4+ T cells from PBMCs. Subset of the sample: CD45RA+ positively selected. The V call is TRBV27, the J call TRBJ1-1; no clear D. The origin of this receptor is a man aged 18 to 30 in good health. Some clones in this sample may be carry-over from other donors' samples. In DNA, the CDR3 is TGTGCCAGCACCCTTTACACTGAAGCTTTCTTT. Amino acids: CASTLYTEAFF.